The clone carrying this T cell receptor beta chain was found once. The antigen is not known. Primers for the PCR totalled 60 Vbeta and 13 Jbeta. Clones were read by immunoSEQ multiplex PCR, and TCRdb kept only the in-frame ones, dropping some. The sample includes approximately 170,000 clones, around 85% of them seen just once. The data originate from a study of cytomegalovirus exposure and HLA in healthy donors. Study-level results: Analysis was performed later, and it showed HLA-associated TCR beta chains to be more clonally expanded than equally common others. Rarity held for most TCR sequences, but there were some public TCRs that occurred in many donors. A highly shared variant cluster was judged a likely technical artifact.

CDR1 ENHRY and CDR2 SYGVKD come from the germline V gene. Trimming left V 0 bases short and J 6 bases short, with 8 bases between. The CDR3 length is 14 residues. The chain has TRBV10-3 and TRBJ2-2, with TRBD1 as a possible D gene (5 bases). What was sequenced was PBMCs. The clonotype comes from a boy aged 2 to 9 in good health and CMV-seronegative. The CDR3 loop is CAISESPGSGELFF. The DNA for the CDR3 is TGTGCCATCAGTGAGTCCCCAGGGTCCGGGGAGCTGTTTTTT.